The sequence of this TCR beta chain was determined in a study of low-dose radiotherapy and immunotherapy resistance in tumors. Study details: Each fraction for Cohort 1 was 0.5 Gy, given every 2 weeks, and the total came to 6.5 Gy. Intravenously given cyclophosphamide 200 mg/m2 followed a two-week schedule that placed each dose one day before radiation and immunotherapy.

First-strand cDNA relied on TRAV- and TRBV-specific primers spanning alpha and beta chains. TCR amplification involved 15 to 20 PCR cycles with a constant-region primer and V-primer adapter. TCRdb re-derived calls from the reads in MiXCR, one entry per CDR3 protein. This sample carries tens of thousands of distinct CDR3 sequences, 20% to 25% of them seen once, and the ten largest clones take 9.5% to 15%. The CDR3 sequence is 15 residues long. Unmatched junction bases numbered 6, after V lost 1 base and J lost 6 bases. Germline V gene data show CDR1 as KGHSH and CDR2 as LQKENI. Time point described: after trial treatment. This sample's treatment: LDRT plus nivolumab, ipilimumab, low-dose cyclophosphamide and aspirin (RACIN trial). Treatment of the donors consisted of nivolumab and ipilimumab (plus aspirin, low-dose cyclophosphamide and low-dose radiotherapy). As a condition of eligibility, patients had advanced solid tumors lacking tumor-infiltrating lymphocytes.

Sample: PBMCs, taken after low-dose radiotherapy plus immunotherapy. The chain carries TRBV18 and TRBJ2-1; 7 bases fit TRBD2. This TCR came from a female donor with ovarian cancer. Here the CDR3 reads CASSPLPGGGNEQFF. The CDR3 DNA reads as TGTGCCAGCTCACCACTACCGGGAGGAGGCAATGAGCAGTTCTTC.